Listed below are T cell receptor beta chains from one sample, sequenced in a study of blood T cell repertoires in COVID-19. Clones were sequenced by immunoSEQ multiplex PCR, and TCRdb holds only the in-frame ones, with some missing. This table has about 260,000 clones, around 80% appearing once. Material for sequencing was PBMCs or T cells enriched from blood (not recorded which). The receptors originated from a man younger than 40 with acute COVID-19. Both conserved end residues are part of each CDR3. D genes are given only for firm matches. Some rows have no size entry. The others give once, few or many, or a class for an expanded clone.

CDR3aa	CDR3nt	d_gene	abundance	j_gene	v_gene
CASSPSPGASSGNTIYF	TGTGCCAGCTCACCATCCCCAGGGGCCAGCTCTGGAAACACCATATATTTT	.	.	TRBJ1-3	TRBV18
CASSLTGGKDQPQHF	TGCGCCAGCAGCTTAACAGGGGGGAAAGATCAGCCCCAGCATTTT	TRBD1	once	TRBJ1-5	TRBV5-1
CASSPRDSLYEKLFF	TGTGCCAGCAGCCCCCGCGACAGTCTTTATGAAAAACTGTTTTTT	.	few	TRBJ1-4	TRBV3-1/TRBV3-2
CASSPGGAGDEKLFF	TGTGCCAGCAGCCCCGGGGGGGCGGGGGATGAAAAACTGTTTTTT	.	.	TRBJ1-4	TRBV25-1
CASSDNPGELFF	TGTGCCAGCAGTGATAATCCCGGGGAGCTGTTTTTT	.	.	TRBJ2-2	TRBV6-4
CASKGDHSGNTIYF	TGTGCCAGTAAGGGGGACCACTCTGGAAACACCATATATTTT	.	.	TRBJ1-3	TRBV19
CATSRQKAQREQFF	TGTGCCACCAGCAGACAAAAGGCCCAGCGTGAGCAGTTCTTC	.	.	TRBJ2-1	TRBV15
CASSAGTAAYNEQFF	TGTGCCAGCAGCGCCGGGACTGCGGCCTACAATGAGCAGTTCTTC	.	.	TRBJ2-1	TRBV2
CASERLYQETQYF	TGTGCCAGCGAAAGACTCTACCAAGAGACCCAGTACTTC	.	.	TRBJ2-5	TRBV2
CATSDPGGKNTEAFF	TGTGCCACCAGTGATCCCGGGGGAAAGAACACTGAAGCTTTCTTT	.	.	TRBJ1-1	TRBV24-1
CASTDQAGAPGNTIYF	TGTGCCAGCACCGACCAGGCAGGCGCACCCGGAAACACCATATATTTT	.	few	TRBJ1-3	TRBV7-2
CASSQGWDGHYGYTF	TGTGCCAGCAGCCAGGGGTGGGACGGCCACTATGGCTACACCTTC	.	.	TRBJ1-2	TRBV7-9
CASSPGGAGIYGYTF	TGTGCCAGCAGCCCCGGTGGGGCCGGTATCTATGGCTACACCTTC	.	.	TRBJ1-2	TRBV5-1
CASIVPGNRGYTF	TGTGCCAGCATTGTTCCAGGGAATCGGGGCTACACCTTC	.	few	TRBJ1-2	TRBV28
CAWNGQYNSPLHF	TGTGCCTGGAACGGACAGTATAATTCACCCCTCCACTTT	.	.	TRBJ1-6	TRBV30
CSVARVLNQPQHF	TGCAGCGTTGCACGAGTACTTAATCAGCCCCAGCATTTT	.	.	TRBJ1-5	TRBV29-1
CASSLSTATNEKLFF	TGTGCCAGCAGCTTAAGTACGGCAACTAATGAAAAACTGTTTTTT	.	once	TRBJ1-4	TRBV11-2
CASSQRGDTEAFF	TGCGCCAGCAGCCAAAGAGGAGACACTGAAGCTTTCTTT	.	once	TRBJ1-1	TRBV4-3
CASSLVGLAGGTQYF	TGTGCCAGCAGCTTAGTGGGACTAGCGGGAGGTACGCAGTATTTT	TRBD2	.	TRBJ2-3	TRBV11-2
CASSYSGQGLMGKLFF	TGTGCCAGCAGTTACTCGGGGCAGGGCTTAATGGGAAAACTGTTTTTT	.	.	TRBJ1-4	TRBV6-5
CASSLTGYTEAFF	TGTGCCAGCAGCTTAACCGGTTATACTGAAGCTTTCTTT	.	.	TRBJ1-1	TRBV11-2
CASSSRTGRSNQPQHF	TGTGCCAGCAGTTCCAGGACAGGGCGTAGCAATCAGCCCCAGCATTTT	TRBD1	.	TRBJ1-5	TRBV28
CASSYASGLAGVWGTQYF	TGTGCCAGCAGTTACGCGTCCGGACTAGCGGGAGTTTGGGGTACGCAGTATTTT	TRBD2	once	TRBJ2-3	TRBV6-2/TRBV6-3
CASSDSAQGATGELFF	TGTGCCAGCAGTGACTCTGCACAGGGGGCCACCGGGGAGCTGTTTTTT	TRBD1	.	TRBJ2-2	TRBV6-4
CASSLAWTGTYNEQFF	TGTGCCAGCAGCTTGGCCTGGACAGGGACGTACAATGAGCAGTTCTTC	TRBD1	.	TRBJ2-1	TRBV5-1
CASSVRDRGTDTQYF	TGTGCCAGCAGTGTCAGGGATCGGGGCACAGATACGCAGTATTTT	.	.	TRBJ2-3	TRBV25-1
CASSPRDWDNNEQFF	TGTGCCAGCAGCCCGAGGGATTGGGACAACAATGAGCAGTTCTTC	.	few	TRBJ2-1	TRBV11-1
CASSQDPGGDEKLFF	TGCGCCAGCAGCCAAGACCCAGGGGGCGATGAAAAACTGTTTTTT	TRBD1	.	TRBJ1-4	TRBV4-1
CASGDRAKEAFF	TGTGCCAGCGGAGACAGGGCAAAAGAAGCTTTCTTT	TRBD1	.	TRBJ1-1	TRBV6-5
CASSSGTSGMWGTGELFF	TGTGCCAGCAGCTCCGGGACTAGCGGGATGTGGGGGACCGGGGAGCTGTTTTTT	TRBD2	.	TRBJ2-2	TRBV7-9
CASSGQIHQETQYF	TGTGCCAGTAGTGGGCAGATCCATCAGGAGACCCAGTACTTC	.	few	TRBJ2-5	TRBV19
CASRTGSGAQYF	TGTGCCAGCAGAACGGGGTCCGGGGCGCAGTATTTT	.	.	TRBJ2-3	TRBV6-5
CASRLYPSGNTIYF	TGTGCCAGCAGACTGTATCCCTCTGGAAACACCATATATTTT	.	once	TRBJ1-3	TRBV6-5
CASSLTYPGELFF	TGTGCCAGCAGCTTAACGTATCCCGGGGAGCTGTTTTTT	.	.	TRBJ2-2	TRBV7-3
CASSYSRDSAEKLFF	TGTGCCAGTAGCTATTCCCGGGACAGCGCCGAAAAACTGTTTTTT	TRBD1	.	TRBJ1-4	TRBV19
CASSLGTGTSTDTQYF	TGTGCCAGCAGCTTAGGGACAGGCACTAGCACAGATACGCAGTATTTT	TRBD1	few	TRBJ2-3	TRBV11-2
CASCWREVTDTQYF	TGTGCTAGTTGTTGGCGGGAGGTCACAGATACGCAGTATTTT	TRBD2	.	TRBJ2-3	TRBV12-5
CASSDYPGTGSGYTF	TGCGCCAGCAGCGACTACCCCGGGACAGGGAGTGGCTACACCTTC	TRBD1	.	TRBJ1-2	TRBV5-1
CASSQGEQPQHF	TGTGCCAGCAGCCAAGGAGAGCAGCCCCAGCATTTT	.	.	TRBJ1-5	TRBV3-1/TRBV3-2